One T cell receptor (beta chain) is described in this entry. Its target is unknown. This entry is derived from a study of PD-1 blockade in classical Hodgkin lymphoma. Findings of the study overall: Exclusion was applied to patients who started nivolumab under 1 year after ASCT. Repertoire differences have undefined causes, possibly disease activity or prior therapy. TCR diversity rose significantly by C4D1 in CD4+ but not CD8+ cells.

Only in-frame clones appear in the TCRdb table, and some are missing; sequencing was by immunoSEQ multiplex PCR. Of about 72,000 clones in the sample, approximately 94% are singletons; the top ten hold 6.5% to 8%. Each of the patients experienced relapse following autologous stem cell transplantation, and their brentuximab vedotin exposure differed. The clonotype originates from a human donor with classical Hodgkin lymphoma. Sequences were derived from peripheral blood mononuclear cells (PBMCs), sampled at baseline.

The CDR3 sequence: CASSQDPLGTGGPSYNEQFF. The CDR3 DNA is TGCGCCAGCAGCCAAGATCCCTTAGGGACGGGGGGGCCCTCCTACAATGAGCAGTTCTTC. The chain employs TRBV4-1 and TRBJ2-1; 8 positions match TRBD2. CDR1 is MGHRA and CDR2 is YSYEKL in the germline V gene. The CDR3 loop spans 20 amino acids. The V segment lost 0 bases and the J segment 0 bases; nucleotides outside the gene matches: 13.